Listed below are T cell receptor beta chains from one sample, sequenced in a study of T cells after yellow fever vaccination. TCRdb recomputed calls from the 5' RACE reads with MiXCR, one row per CDR3 protein. The top ten clones hold about 16% of a sample with fewer than 650,000 distinct CDR3 sequences, roughly a fifth of them seen once. Sequencing was performed on PBMCs, taken 20 to 25 days after the first yellow fever vaccination. The origin of the receptors is a man in his late teens or twenties who received the YFV17D yellow fever vaccine. Both conserved end residues are part of each CDR3. The D gene is left open where the match is weak. Only part of the rows carry a size: once, few, many, or a class if the clone is expanded.

>TRBD1|15|few|TRBV5-6|TRBJ1-1
CASSLVGQRNTEAFF
TGTGCCAGCAGCTTGGTGGGACAGAGGAACACTGAAGCTTTCTTT
>TRBD1|17|-|TRBV6-5|TRBJ2-3
CASSNQDRGLYTDTQYF
TGTGCCAGCAGTAACCAGGACAGGGGGCTTTACACAGATACGCAGTATTTT
>-|13|few|TRBV9|TRBJ2-5
CASSGPAGETQYF
TGTGCCAGCAGCGGACCCGCGGGGGAGACCCAGTACTTC
>TRBD1|15|few|TRBV4-2|TRBJ2-4
CASSQDGDSKNIQYF
TGTGCCAGCAGCCAAGATGGGGACAGCAAAAACATTCAGTACTTC
>TRBD1|13|few|TRBV5-6|TRBJ2-1
CASRWDRSNEQFF
TGTGCCAGCAGATGGGACAGAAGCAATGAGCAGTTCTTC
>TRBD2|14|-|TRBV20-1|TRBJ2-3
CRRGPSGFTDTQYF
TGCAGACGCGGGCCTAGCGGATTCACAGATACGCAGTATTTT
>-|16|-|TRBV12-3/TRBV12-4|TRBJ1-2
CASTRDEGPSFEGYTF
TGTGCCAGCACCCGAGACGAGGGCCCCTCATTTGAGGGCTACACCTTC
>-|15|-|TRBV18|TRBJ2-7
CASSPSSGTNYEQYF
TGTGCCAGCTCACCATCCAGTGGAACAAACTACGAGCAGTACTTC
>-|12|-|TRBV20-1|TRBJ2-3
CSARSWTDTQYF
TGCAGTGCTAGGTCTTGGACAGATACGCAGTATTTT
>TRBD1|16|few|TRBV3-1|TRBJ2-3
CASSLDRDRYTDTQYF
TGTGCCAGCAGCCTCGACCGGGACAGATACACAGATACGCAGTATTTT
>-|14|-|TRBV29-1|TRBJ2-3
CSAVSVERTDTQYF
TGCAGCGCTGTGTCGGTGGAGCGCACAGATACGCAGTATTTT
>-|12|-|TRBV28|TRBJ1-1
CASSLTGSVAFF
TGTGCCAGCAGTTTAACAGGGTCTGTGGCTTTCTTT
>-|15|few|TRBV27|TRBJ1-6
CASSLSGFLNSPLHF
TGTGCCAGCAGTTTATCGGGCTTCCTTAATTCACCCCTCCACTTT
>TRBD2|18|-|TRBV2|TRBJ2-1
CASSELFSGGAFVDEQFF
TGTGCCAGCAGTGAGTTATTCAGCGGGGGGGCCTTTGTGGATGAGCAGTTCTTC
>-|14|-|TRBV9|TRBJ1-2
CASSVSSTGVGYTF
TGTGCCAGCAGCGTCTCGAGTACGGGGGTAGGCTACACCTTC
>-|14|many|TRBV7-2|TRBJ2-3
CASSLDRGGDTQYF
TGTGCCAGCAGCTTAGACAGGGGAGGAGATACGCAGTATTTT
>-|14|-|TRBV20-1|TRBJ2-7
CSAQAGAGSYEQYF
TGCAGTGCCCAAGCAGGGGCGGGGTCCTACGAGCAGTACTTC
>-|14|many|TRBV6-1|TRBJ2-6
CASRPTGGANVLTF
TGTGCCAGCAGACCGACCGGTGGGGCCAACGTCCTGACTTTC
>-|13|-|TRBV3-1|TRBJ2-7
CASSPQWTYEQYF
TGTGCCAGCAGCCCCCAGTGGACCTACGAGCAGTACTTC
>-|11|-|TRBV7-2|TRBJ1-1
CASARGLEAFF
TGTGCCAGCGCCAGGGGCCTTGAAGCTTTCTTT
>-|16|-|TRBV7-2|TRBJ2-5
CASNSDPGAWKETQYF
TGTGCCAGCAACTCGGATCCGGGGGCATGGAAAGAGACCCAGTACTTC
>TRBD2|15|-|TRBV6-5|TRBJ2-3
CASSSAGVITDTQYF
TGTGCCAGCAGTTCTGCGGGGGTCATCACAGATACGCAGTATTTT
>TRBD1|16|few|TRBV5-1|TRBJ2-2
CASSTSGTGRTGELFF
TGCGCCAGCAGCACCTCCGGGACAGGGCGCACCGGGGAGCTGTTTTTT
>-|11|-|TRBV12-3/TRBV12-4|TRBJ2-3
CASSNTGAQYF
TGTGCCAGCAGCAACACCGGAGCGCAGTATTTT
>-|12|few|TRBV3-1|TRBJ2-7
CASSQSSDEQYF
TGTGCCAGCAGCCAGTCTAGTGACGAGCAGTACTTC
>TRBD1|15|few|TRBV28|TRBJ2-3
CASSFGTGISDTQYF
TGTGCCAGCAGTTTTGGGACAGGGATCTCAGATACGCAGTATTTT